A single sample gave rise to the 8 T cell receptor beta chains below, sequenced in a study of control samples from healthy donors and cancer patients. Produced via immunoSEQ multiplex PCR; TCRdb's table is partial and in-frame only. Seen here are around 150,000 clones, approximately 90% observed once, and the top ten hold more than 10%. The sample taken for sequencing was blood. The receptors were gathered from a man aged 30 to 45 in good health.

The chain has TRBV7-9 and TRBJ2-3, with TRBD1 matching over 7 bases. CDR1 and CDR2 (germline): SEHNR, FQNEAQ (reference sequence). The V and J ends lost 5 bases and 2 bases, in that order; junction bases with no gene match: 10. The CDR3 runs 16 residues. CDR3 DNA sequence: TGTGCCAGCAGCATAAGCCGGGGACAGACCACAGATACGCAGTATTTT. It yields the protein CASSISRGQTTDTQYF. Together with reference TRBV7-9 and TRBJ2-3, the CDR3 gives the full variable domain: DTGVSQNPRHKITKRGQNVTFRCDPISEHNRLYWYRQTLGQGPEFLTYFQNEAQLEKSRLLSDRFSAERPKGSFSTLEIQRTEQGDSAMYLCASSISRGQTTDTQYFGPGTRLTVL.

The V and J genes are TRBV5-6 and TRBJ2-1; 7 nucleotides align to TRBD2. Trimming at V came to 3 bases and at J to 5 bases, leaving 14 bases not matched to a gene. The CDR3 consists of 17 residues. Looked up from germline, CDR1 is SGHDT and CDR2 is YYEEEE. CDR3 region: CASSWTVGASGNNEQFF. Here the CDR3 DNA reads TGTGCCAGCAGCTGGACCGTTGGCGCTAGCGGCAACAATGAGCAGTTCTTC.

The chain is built from TRBV29-1 and TRBJ2-6, with unresolved D. Trimming took 5 bases from V and 0 from J, leaving 17 bases between them. The CDR3 runs 17 residues. The V gene's germline CDR1 is SQVTM and CDR2 ANQGSEA. The CDR3 region is CSVRDPKYSSGANVLTF. DNA of the CDR3: TGCAGCGTTCGAGACCCAAAATACAGCTCTGGGGCCAACGTCCTGACTTTC. Variable domain in full (rest from reference TRBV29-1 and TRBJ2-6): SAVISQKPSRDICQRGTSLTIQCQVDSQVTMMFWYRQQPGQSLTLIATANQGSEATYESGFVIDKFPISRPNLTFSTLTVSNMSPEDSSIYLCSVRDPKYSSGANVLTFGAGSRLTVL.

The chain couples TRBV27 to TRBJ2-5; TRBD1 matches 9 bases. Germline CDR1 is MNHEY and CDR2 is SMNVEV (reference sequence). This CDR3 contains 15 residues. Unmatched junction bases numbered 11, after V lost 2 bases and J lost 10 bases. CDR3 nucleotides: TGTGCCAGCAGTTTAACAGGGGGCGATAGAGGGGGCCAGTACTTC. Its translation: CASSLTGGDRGGQYF.

This rearrangement joins TRBV28 to TRBJ2-3; D might be TRBD1 (5 bases). V lost 4 bases and J 2 bases, leaving 10 bases between the germline ends. The germline gives CDR1 MDHEN, CDR2 SYDVKM. There are 14 residues in the CDR3. DNA for the CDR3: TGTGCCAGCAGTTCTCGACAGCCCACAGATACGCAGTATTTT. This encodes CASSSRQPTDTQYF.

This clone occurred a few times. This chain joins TRBV19 and TRBJ1-5, with a possible D match to TRBD1 (6 bases). Trimming took 4 bases from V and 7 from J, leaving 11 bases between them. The CDR3 runs 13 residues. Germline-derived CDR1 and CDR2 are LNHDA and SQIVND (reference sequence). The CDR3 here is CASSRTVNQPQHF. CDR3 in DNA: TGTGCCAGTAGTAGGACAGTAAACCAGCCCCAGCATTTT.

The CDR3 loop reads CSAYRQGEAFF. The CDR3 nucleotides are TGCAGTGCTTACCGACAGGGTGAAGCTTTCTTT. The rearrangement joins TRBV20-1 to TRBJ1-1; 7 nucleotides line up with TRBD1. The J segment lost 7 bases and the V segment lost 5 bases, leaving 4 bases of the junction unmatched. Germline V gives CDR1 DFQATT, CDR2 SNEGSKA (reference sequence). The CDR3 consists of 11 residues.

V is TRBV2 and J is TRBJ1-5; D possibly corresponds to TRBD1 (5 bases). This CDR3 region has 15 residues. Trimming cost V 8 bases and J 1 base, with 15 bases left between them. Germline assignment: CDR1 SNHLY and CDR2 FYNNEI. CDR3 sequence: CASGIMRGSNQPQHF. The DNA of the CDR3 is TGTGCCAGCGGCATCATGAGGGGAAGCAATCAGCCCCAGCATTTT.